The 21 T cell receptor beta chains below were found in one sample sequenced in a study of blood T cell repertoires in COVID-19. TCRdb's table, derived via immunoSEQ multiplex PCR, lists solely in-frame clones and lacks some. The repertoire consists of about 270,000 clones, with more than 85% occurring once and the leading ten covering 2.5% to 3%. The specimen was peripheral blood. These receptors all stem from a young adult with COVID-19, enrolled during active disease.

This clone was recorded once. The chain is built from TRBV20-1 and TRBJ2-1, with 8 bases that match TRBD1. The CDR3 consists of 11 residues. Unmatched junction bases numbered 3, after V lost 5 bases and J lost 9 bases. Germline V gives CDR1 DFQATT, CDR2 SNEGSKA (reference sequence). The CDR3 region has the DNA TGCAGTGCTGCAGGGGGCGTTGAGCAGTTCTTC. This translates into CSAAGGVEQFF.

V and J are TRBV6-6 and TRBJ1-1, with D hard to call. Germline V gene data show CDR1 as MNHNY and CDR2 as SVGAGI (reference sequence). The CDR3 runs to 12 residues. CDR3 nucleotides: TGTGCAACAGACAACGAAAACACTGAAGCTTTCTTT. Residues: CATDNENTEAFF.

The chain combines TRBV27 with TRBJ2-3, with 8 bases fitting TRBD2. Germline V gives CDR1 MNHEY, CDR2 SMNVEV (reference sequence). V trimming: 6 bases; J trimming: 4 bases; junction bases outside the gene matches: 12. The CDR3 totals 16 residues. CDR3: CASSPSGAGESDTQYF. The CDR3 region has the DNA TGTGCCAGCAGCCCCTCGGGAGCGGGAGAATCAGATACGCAGTATTTT.

Details on this clone: The identical CDR3 is also encoded by other nucleotide sequences in the sample. The chain is built from TRBV5-4 and TRBJ2-7, with 13 positions matching TRBD2. Germline CDR1 is SGHNT and CDR2 is YYREEE (reference sequence). V lost 3 bases, J lost 1 base, and 1 base stayed unmatched. The CDR3 runs to 15 residues. The CDR3 loop reads CASSSGLAGSYEQYF. The CDR3, as DNA: TGTGCCAGCAGCTCGGGACTAGCGGGATCCTACGAGCAGTACTTC.

The chain uses TRBV2 and TRBJ2-1; 10 bases line up with TRBD2. There are 16 residues in the CDR3. The ends lost 0 bases at V and 7 bases at J; junction bases unmatched: 6. The germline V gene encodes CDR1 SNHLY and CDR2 FYNNEI. The CDR3, as DNA: TGTGCCAGCAGTGAAGCGCGTCTAGCGGGAGTTAATGAGCAGTTCTTC. This sequence encodes CASSEARLAGVNEQFF.

The rearrangement joins TRBV12-5 to TRBJ2-1; weak D call: TRBD1 (6 bases). V was shortened by 5 bases and J by 6 bases, with 11 bases between the two germline ends. The CDR3 length is 13 residues. CDR1 and CDR2 (germline): LGHNT, FRNRAP. The CDR3 nucleotides are TGTGCTAGTGGTCCAGGGACACCCAATGAGCAGTTCTTC. Its protein product is CASGPGTPNEQFF. The variable domain in full, completed from reference TRBV12-5 and TRBJ2-1, reads DARVTQTPRHKVTEMGQEVTMRCQPILGHNTVFWYRQTMMQGLELLAYFRNRAPLDDSGMPKDRFSAEMPDATLATLKIQPSEPRDSAVYFCASGPGTPNEQFFGPGTRLTVL.

This chain joins TRBV6-2 or TRBV6-3 and TRBJ1-6; D perhaps matches TRBD1 (5 bases). CDR3 length: 16 residues. Germline V gene lookup returns CDR1 MNHEY and CDR2 SVGEGT. The V end was cut by 6 bases, the J end by 6 bases, with 18 bases between. CDR3 sequence (DNA): TGTGCCAGCAGATACGGGGGGTTTCGGAGTAATTCACCCCTCCACTTT. Amino acid sequence: CASRYGGFRSNSPLHF.

Note on this clone: An end of the junction differs from the germline gene, which may be a read error. This chain links TRBV5-6 with TRBJ1-3, with unresolved D. Germline assignment: CDR1 SGHDT and CDR2 YYEEEE. The CDR3 has 12 residues. The DNA for the CDR3 is TGTGCCAGCAGCTTTATGGCGGGCGCTTGGCATTTT. Its protein product is CASSFMAGAWHF.

The chain employs TRBV6-5 and TRBJ1-1; D possibly corresponds to TRBD1 (5 bases). The CDR3 spans 13 residues. Germline V gene data show CDR1 as MNHEY and CDR2 as SVGAGI. Trimming removed 6 bases from V and 0 bases from J, with 8 bases in between. The CDR3 loop reads CASRMTVNTEAFF. In DNA, the CDR3 is TGTGCCAGCAGAATGACAGTGAACACTGAAGCTTTCTTT.

The chain combines TRBV6-5 with TRBJ2-1; 9 bases fit TRBD2. The CDR3 is 14 residues long. In germline, CDR1 is MNHEY, CDR2 SVGAGI. The V gene end was trimmed by 8 bases and the J gene end by 4 bases; junction bases not matched to a gene: 6. CDR3 sequence (DNA): TGTGCCAGCGGAATTAGCGGGAGTTACAATGAGCAGTTCTTC. This gives the protein CASGISGSYNEQFF.

The rearrangement uses TRBV27 and TRBJ1-6; a weak D match, TRBD1 (6 bases). The CDR3 runs 15 residues. CDR1 is MNHEY, CDR2 SMNVEV, per germline (reference sequence). The ends were cut back, 10 bases at V and 6 bases at J, with 19 bases in the middle. The CDR3, as DNA: TGTGCCACAAAGACTAACAGGGATGCTAATTCACCCCTCCACTTT. This encodes CATKTNRDANSPLHF.

The chain couples TRBV5-6 to TRBJ2-7, with 9 bases identical to TRBD1. CDR3 size: 15 residues. Germline V gene sequence: CDR1 SGHDT, CDR2 YYEEEE. Unmatched junction bases numbered 9, after V lost 4 bases and J lost 4 bases. Here the CDR3 reads CASSGTGTGLYEQYF. In DNA form, the CDR3 reads TGTGCCAGCAGCGGAACCGGGACAGGGCTATACGAGCAGTACTTC.

The V call is TRBV5-1, the J call TRBJ2-5; 9 bases are shared with TRBD1. The junction had 4 bases not matched to a gene; V was cut back by 7 bases and J by 3 bases. CDR1 and CDR2 (germline): SGHRS, YFSETQ. The CDR3 length is 13 residues. The CDR3 DNA follows: TGCGCCAGCGGGACAGGGATCGAAGAGACCCAGTACTTC. It is translated as CASGTGIEETQYF. The variable domain in full, with the rest retrieved from reference TRBV5-1 and TRBJ2-5, is KAGVTQTPRYLIKTRGQQVTLSCSPISGHRSVSWYQQTPGQGLQFLFEYFSETQRNKGNFPGRFSGRQFSNSRSEMNVSTLELGDSALYLCASGTGIEETQYFGPGTRLLVL.

V and J are TRBV24-1 and TRBJ1-2; D remains ambiguous. The V and J ends lost 0 bases and 10 bases respectively, with 8 bases between them. Germline V lookup: CDR1 KGHDR, CDR2 SFDVKD. This CDR3 has 12 residues. CDR3 in amino acids: CATSDLGIDYTF. The CDR3 nucleotides are TGTGCCACCAGTGATTTGGGCATTGACTACACCTTC.

The V gene is TRBV2, the J gene TRBJ1-2; a weak D match, TRBD1 (6 bases). The germline gives CDR1 SNHLY, CDR2 FYNNEI. Trimming removed 8 bases at V and 2 bases at J, with 9 bases between. The CDR3 extends over 12 amino acids. For the CDR3, the DNA is TGTGCCAGCGACGACAGGAACTATGGCTACACCTTC. This gives the protein CASDDRNYGYTF.

Concerning this clone itself: The same CDR3 is also encoded by other DNA sequences in this sample. V usage is TRBV11-2 and J usage is TRBJ2-7, with TRBD1 matching over 9 bases. The CDR3 runs 14 residues. V was clipped by 5 bases and J by 1 base; unmatched bases: 3. Germline CDR1 SGHAT, CDR2 FQNNGV. The CDR3 DNA reads TGTGCCAGCAGCCCGGGACAGGGTTCCTACGAGCAGTACTTC. Its translation is CASSPGQGSYEQYF.

This clone was observed a few times. Distinct nucleotide sequences in the sample also encode this CDR3. J is TRBJ2-3 and V is TRBV7-9, with D possibly TRBD2 on 5 matching bases. The CDR3 extends over 15 amino acids. Trimming left V 1 base short and J 3 bases short, with 11 bases between. CDR1 is SEHNR and CDR2 is FQNEAQ in the germline V gene (reference sequence). The CDR3 protein is CASSLGAGITDTQYF. The CDR3 DNA is TGTGCCAGCAGCTTAGGCGCCGGGATTACAGATACGCAGTATTTT. Together with reference TRBV7-9 and TRBJ2-3, the CDR3 gives the full variable domain: DTGVSQNPRHKITKRGQNVTFRCDPISEHNRLYWYRQTLGQGPEFLTYFQNEAQLEKSRLLSDRFSAERPKGSFSTLEIQRTEQGDSAMYLCASSLGAGITDTQYFGPGTRLTVL.

The chain carries TRBV5-1 and TRBJ2-7; TRBD2 matches 12 bases. Germline V CDR1 and CDR2: SGHRS, YFSETQ. The CDR3 is made up of 17 amino acids. After removal of 2 bases from V and 1 base from J, the junction contained 7 bases not matched to a gene. The chain's CDR3 is CASSLALTSGRSYEQYF. Here the CDR3 DNA reads TGCGCCAGCAGCTTAGCCCTGACTAGCGGGAGATCCTACGAGCAGTACTTC.

The rearrangement joins TRBV7-6 to TRBJ2-1, with D possibly matching TRBD2 (6 bases). CDR3 size: 15 residues. V was trimmed by 4 bases and J by 3 bases, leaving 13 bases between them. The germline V gene encodes CDR1 SGHVS and CDR2 FNYEAQ. The CDR3: CASSWDGGYYNEQFF. The CDR3 bases are TGTGCCAGCAGCTGGGATGGGGGGTACTACAATGAGCAGTTCTTC. The variable domain in full, completed from reference TRBV7-6 and TRBJ2-1, reads GAGVSQSPRYKVTKRGQDVALRCDPISGHVSLYWYRQALGQGPEFLTYFNYEAQQDKSGLPNDRFSAERPEGSISTLTIQRTEQRDSAMYRCASSWDGGYYNEQFFGPGTRLTVL.

The chain carries TRBV30 and TRBJ2-7; 7 bases are shared with TRBD1. Germline V gene data show CDR1 as GTSNPN and CDR2 as SVGIG (reference sequence). The J segment lost 0 bases and the V segment lost 2 bases, leaving 13 bases of the junction unmatched. The CDR3 runs 17 residues. Written as DNA, the CDR3 is TGTGCCTGGAGTCCCTTCCGTCCGACAGGGTACTCCTACGAGCAGTACTTC. This sequence encodes CAWSPFRPTGYSYEQYF.

The rearrangement joins TRBV4-1 to TRBJ2-1, with 7 bases that match TRBD1. The germline gives CDR1 MGHRA, CDR2 YSYEKL. The J segment lost 0 bases and the V segment lost 0 bases, leaving 8 bases of the junction unmatched. The CDR3 runs to 18 residues. This CDR3 reads CASSQDALTGISYNEQFF. The CDR3 region has the DNA TGCGCCAGCAGCCAAGATGCCCTGACAGGGATCTCCTACAATGAGCAGTTCTTC.